This TCR beta chain stems from a study of cytomegalovirus exposure and HLA in healthy donors. The study's findings and limits: Cytomegalovirus status, reportedly, was diagnosed with high specificity and sensitivity by the classifier. An analysis done earlier found most TCR beta V segments productive about 90% or about 30% of the time.

With regard to this clone: No antigen is known for it.

PCR employed 60 Vbeta and 13 Jbeta primers. Profiling relied on immunoSEQ multiplex PCR, and the TCRdb table lists in-frame clones only, not all of them. The sample records 130,000 or so clones, around 78% being singletons. The specimen sequenced was PBMCs. The sequence was obtained from a woman aged 40 to 50 in good health and CMV-seronegative.

CDR3: CASSRTGYGNQPQHF. The CDR3 DNA reads as TGTGCCAGCAGTCGTACAGGGTATGGCAATCAGCCCCAGCATTTT. The rearrangement joins TRBV6-5 to TRBJ1-5; a weak D match, TRBD1 (6 bases). The CDR3 runs to 15 residues. CDR1 MNHEY and CDR2 SVGAGI come from the germline V gene. V lost 5 bases to trimming and J lost 2 bases, with 13 bases between them.